This TCR beta chain was recorded in a study of control samples from healthy donors and cancer patients. This CDR3 contains 16 residues. The V gene end was trimmed by 7 bases and the J gene end by 8 bases; junction bases not matched to a gene: 12. Germline V gene sequence: CDR1 SNHLY, CDR2 FYNNEI. Profiling relied on immunoSEQ multiplex PCR, and the TCRdb table lists in-frame clones only, not all of them. Of 60,000 to 75,000 clones in the sample, around 87% were seen once. In its sample, this clone was seen once. The TCR sequence derives from a woman aged 45-65 years with head and neck cancer. The chain joins TRBV2 to TRBJ2-1, with 12 bases fitting TRBD1. The sample taken for sequencing was PBMCs. CDR3 sequence (DNA): TGTGCCAGCAACCCAACCCCCGGGACAGGGGGCGATGAGCAGTTCTTC. This sequence encodes CASNPTPGTGGDEQFF.